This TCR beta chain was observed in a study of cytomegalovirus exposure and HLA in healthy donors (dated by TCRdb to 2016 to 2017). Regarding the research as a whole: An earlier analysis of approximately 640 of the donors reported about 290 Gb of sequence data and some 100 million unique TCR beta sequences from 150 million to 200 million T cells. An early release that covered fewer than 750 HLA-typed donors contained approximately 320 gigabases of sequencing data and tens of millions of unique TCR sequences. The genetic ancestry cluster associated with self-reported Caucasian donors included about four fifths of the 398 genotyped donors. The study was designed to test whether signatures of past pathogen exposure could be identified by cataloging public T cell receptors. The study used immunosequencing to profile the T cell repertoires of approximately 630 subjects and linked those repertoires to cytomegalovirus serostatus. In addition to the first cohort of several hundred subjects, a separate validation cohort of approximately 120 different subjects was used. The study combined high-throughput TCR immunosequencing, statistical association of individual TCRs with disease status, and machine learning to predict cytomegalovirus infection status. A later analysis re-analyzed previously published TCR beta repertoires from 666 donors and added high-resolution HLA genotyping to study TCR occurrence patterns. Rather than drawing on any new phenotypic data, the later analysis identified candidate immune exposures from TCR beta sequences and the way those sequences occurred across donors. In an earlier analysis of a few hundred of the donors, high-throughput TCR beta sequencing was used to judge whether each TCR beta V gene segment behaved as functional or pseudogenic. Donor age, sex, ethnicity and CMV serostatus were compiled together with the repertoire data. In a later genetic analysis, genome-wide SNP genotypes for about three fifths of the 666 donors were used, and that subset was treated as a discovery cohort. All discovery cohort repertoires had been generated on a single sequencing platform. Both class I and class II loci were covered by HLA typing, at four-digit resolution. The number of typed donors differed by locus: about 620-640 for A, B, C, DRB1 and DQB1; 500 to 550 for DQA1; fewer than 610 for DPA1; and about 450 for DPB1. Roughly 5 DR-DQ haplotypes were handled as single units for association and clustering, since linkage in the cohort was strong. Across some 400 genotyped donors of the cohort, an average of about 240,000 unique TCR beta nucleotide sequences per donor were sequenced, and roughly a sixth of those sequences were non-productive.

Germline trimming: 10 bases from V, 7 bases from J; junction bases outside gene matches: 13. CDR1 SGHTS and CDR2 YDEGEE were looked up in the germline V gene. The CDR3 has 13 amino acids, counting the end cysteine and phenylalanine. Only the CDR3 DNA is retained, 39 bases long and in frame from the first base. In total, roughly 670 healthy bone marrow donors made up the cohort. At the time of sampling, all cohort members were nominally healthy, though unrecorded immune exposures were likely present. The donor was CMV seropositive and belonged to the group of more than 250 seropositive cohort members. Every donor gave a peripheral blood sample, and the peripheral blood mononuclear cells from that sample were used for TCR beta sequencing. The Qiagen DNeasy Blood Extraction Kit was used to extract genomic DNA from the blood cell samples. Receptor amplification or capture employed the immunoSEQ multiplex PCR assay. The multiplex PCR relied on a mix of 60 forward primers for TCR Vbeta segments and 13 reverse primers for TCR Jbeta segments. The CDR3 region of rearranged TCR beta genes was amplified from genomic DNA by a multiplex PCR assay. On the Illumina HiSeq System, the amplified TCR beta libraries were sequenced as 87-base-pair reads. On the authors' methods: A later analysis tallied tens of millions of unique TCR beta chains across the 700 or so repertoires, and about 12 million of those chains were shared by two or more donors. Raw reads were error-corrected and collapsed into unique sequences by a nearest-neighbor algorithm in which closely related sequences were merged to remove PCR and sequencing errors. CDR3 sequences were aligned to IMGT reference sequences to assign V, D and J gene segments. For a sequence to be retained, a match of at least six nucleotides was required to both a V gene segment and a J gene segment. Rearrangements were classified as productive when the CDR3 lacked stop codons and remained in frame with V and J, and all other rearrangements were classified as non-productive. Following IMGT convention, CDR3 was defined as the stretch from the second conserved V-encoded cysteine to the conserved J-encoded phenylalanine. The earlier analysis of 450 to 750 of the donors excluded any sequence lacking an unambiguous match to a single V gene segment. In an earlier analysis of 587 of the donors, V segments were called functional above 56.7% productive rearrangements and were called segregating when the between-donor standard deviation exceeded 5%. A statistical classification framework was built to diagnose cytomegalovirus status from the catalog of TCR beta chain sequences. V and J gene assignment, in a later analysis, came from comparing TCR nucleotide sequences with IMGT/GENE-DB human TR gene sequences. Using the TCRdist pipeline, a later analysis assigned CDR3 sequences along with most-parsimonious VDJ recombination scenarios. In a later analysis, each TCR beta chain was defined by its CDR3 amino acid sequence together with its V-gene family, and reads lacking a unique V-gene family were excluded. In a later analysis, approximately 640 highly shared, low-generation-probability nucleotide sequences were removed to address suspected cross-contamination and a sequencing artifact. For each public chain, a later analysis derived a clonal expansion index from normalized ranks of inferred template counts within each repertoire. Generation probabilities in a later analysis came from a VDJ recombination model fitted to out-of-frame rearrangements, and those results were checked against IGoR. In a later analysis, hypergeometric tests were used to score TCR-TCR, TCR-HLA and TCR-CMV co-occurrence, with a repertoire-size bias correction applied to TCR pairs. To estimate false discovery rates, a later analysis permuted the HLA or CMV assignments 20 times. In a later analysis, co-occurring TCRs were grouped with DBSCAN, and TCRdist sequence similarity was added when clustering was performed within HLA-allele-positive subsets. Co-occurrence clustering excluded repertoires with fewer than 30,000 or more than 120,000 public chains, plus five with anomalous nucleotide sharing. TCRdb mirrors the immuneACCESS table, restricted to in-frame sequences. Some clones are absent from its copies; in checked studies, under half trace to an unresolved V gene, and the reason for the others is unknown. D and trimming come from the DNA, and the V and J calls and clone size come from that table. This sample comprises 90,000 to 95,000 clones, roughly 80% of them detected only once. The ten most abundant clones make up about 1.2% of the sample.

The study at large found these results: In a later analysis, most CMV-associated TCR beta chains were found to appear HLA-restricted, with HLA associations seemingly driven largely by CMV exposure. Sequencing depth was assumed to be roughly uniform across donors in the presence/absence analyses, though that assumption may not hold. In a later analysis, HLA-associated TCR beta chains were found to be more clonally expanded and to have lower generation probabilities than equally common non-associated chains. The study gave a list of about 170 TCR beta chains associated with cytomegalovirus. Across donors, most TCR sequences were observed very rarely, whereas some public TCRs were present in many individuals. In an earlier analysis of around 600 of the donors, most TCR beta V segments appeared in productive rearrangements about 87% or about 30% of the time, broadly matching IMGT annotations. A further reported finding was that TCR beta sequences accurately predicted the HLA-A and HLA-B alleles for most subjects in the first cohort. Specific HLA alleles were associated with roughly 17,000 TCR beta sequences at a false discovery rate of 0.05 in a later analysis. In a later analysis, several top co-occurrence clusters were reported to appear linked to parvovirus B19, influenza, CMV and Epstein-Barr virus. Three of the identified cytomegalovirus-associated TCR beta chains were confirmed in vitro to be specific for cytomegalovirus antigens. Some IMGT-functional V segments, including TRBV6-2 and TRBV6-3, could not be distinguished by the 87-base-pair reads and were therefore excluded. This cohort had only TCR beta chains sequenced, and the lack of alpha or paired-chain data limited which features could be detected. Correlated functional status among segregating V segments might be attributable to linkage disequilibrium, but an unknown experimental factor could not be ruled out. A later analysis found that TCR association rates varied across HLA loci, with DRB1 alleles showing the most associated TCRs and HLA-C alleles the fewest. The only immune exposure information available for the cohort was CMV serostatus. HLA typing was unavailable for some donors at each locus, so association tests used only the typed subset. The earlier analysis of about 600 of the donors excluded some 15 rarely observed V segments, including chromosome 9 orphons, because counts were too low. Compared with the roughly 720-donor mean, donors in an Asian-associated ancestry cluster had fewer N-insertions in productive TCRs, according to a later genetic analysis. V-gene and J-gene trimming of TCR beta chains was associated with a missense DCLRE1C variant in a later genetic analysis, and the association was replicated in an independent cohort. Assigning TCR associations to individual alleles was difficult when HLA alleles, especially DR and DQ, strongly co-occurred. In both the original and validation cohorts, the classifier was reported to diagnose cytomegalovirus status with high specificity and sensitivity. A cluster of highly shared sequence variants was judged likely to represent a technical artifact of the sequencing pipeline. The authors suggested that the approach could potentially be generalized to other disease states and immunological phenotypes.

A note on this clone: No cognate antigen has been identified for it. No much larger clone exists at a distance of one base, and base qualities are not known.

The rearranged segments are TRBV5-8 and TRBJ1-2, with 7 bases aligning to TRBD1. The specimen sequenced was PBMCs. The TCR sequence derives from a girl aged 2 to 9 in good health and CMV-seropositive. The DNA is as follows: TGTGCCGATCACTCACAGGGGAGCTCTGGCTACACCTTC. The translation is CADHSQGSSGYTF.